This T cell receptor (beta chain) was sequenced for a study of spatial heterogeneity in lung cancer. Overall study: Each distinct TCR and UMI combination averaged more than ten appearances in raw reads.

Every cDNA TCR molecule received its own unique molecular identifier. TCRdb re-derived calls from the 5' RACE reads in MiXCR, one entry per CDR3 protein. This sample has approximately 12,000 distinct CDR3 sequences, with around 5% found just once. This clonotype came up many times. With the library built for alpha chains, this beta chain is off target and its frequency is not meaningful. V was shortened by 1 base and J by 1 base, with 7 bases between the two germline ends. Germline values: CDR1 DFQATT, CDR2 SNEGSKA (reference sequence). The CDR3 is 14 amino acids. Time point indicated: sample taken at primary tumor resection. Material for sequencing was whole RNA from tumor, nontumor lung or frozen PBMC, left unsorted. There were 70 to 80 donors, all of them untreated patients with early-stage non-small cell lung cancer.

Sequencing was performed on lung tumor tissue, taken at surgery. The sequence derives from a human donor with early-stage non-small cell lung cancer. The V and J genes are TRBV20-1 and TRBJ1-4; tentative D call: TRBD1 (5 bases). The CDR3 loop reads CSARGGGTNEKLFF. The CDR3 nucleotides are TGCAGTGCTAGAGGGGGGGGAACTAATGAAAAACTGTTTTTT.